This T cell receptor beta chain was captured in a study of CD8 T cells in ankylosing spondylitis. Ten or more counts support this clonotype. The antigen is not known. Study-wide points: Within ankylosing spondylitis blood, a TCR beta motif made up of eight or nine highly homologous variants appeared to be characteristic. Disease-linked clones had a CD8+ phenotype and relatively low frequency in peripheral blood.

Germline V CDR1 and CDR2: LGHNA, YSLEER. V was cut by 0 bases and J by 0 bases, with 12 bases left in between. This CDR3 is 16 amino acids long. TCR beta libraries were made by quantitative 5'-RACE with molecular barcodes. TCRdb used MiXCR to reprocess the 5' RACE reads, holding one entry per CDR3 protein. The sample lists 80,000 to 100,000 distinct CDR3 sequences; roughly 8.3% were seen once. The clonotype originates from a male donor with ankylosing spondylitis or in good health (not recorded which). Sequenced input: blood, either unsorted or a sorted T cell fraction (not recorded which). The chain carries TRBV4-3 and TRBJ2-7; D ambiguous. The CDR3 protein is CASSQEWQPLSYEQYF. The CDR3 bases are TGCGCCAGCAGCCAAGAATGGCAGCCCCTCTCCTACGAGCAGTACTTC.